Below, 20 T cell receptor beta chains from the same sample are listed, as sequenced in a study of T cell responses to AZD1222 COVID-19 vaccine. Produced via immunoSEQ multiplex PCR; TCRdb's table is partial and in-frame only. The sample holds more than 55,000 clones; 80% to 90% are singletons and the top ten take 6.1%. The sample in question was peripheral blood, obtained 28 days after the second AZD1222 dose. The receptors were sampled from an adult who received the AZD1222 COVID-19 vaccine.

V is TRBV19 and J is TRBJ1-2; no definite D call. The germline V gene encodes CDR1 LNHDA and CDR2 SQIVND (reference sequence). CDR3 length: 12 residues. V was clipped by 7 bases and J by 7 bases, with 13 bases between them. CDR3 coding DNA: TGTGCCAGTACCACTACGGCGTCTGGCTACACCTTC. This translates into CASTTTASGYTF.

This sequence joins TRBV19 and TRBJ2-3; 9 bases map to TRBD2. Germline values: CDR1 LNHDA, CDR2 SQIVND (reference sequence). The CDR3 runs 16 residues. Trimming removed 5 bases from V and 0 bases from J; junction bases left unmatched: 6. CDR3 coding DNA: TGTGCCAGTAGTGACCGTGGACTAGCGAGCACAGATACGCAGTATTTT. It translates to CASSDRGLASTDTQYF.

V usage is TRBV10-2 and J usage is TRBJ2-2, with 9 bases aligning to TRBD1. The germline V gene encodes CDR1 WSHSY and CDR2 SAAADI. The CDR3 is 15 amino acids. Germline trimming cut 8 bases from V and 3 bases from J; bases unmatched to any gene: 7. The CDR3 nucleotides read TGCGCCAGCTGGGACAGGGTGAAGTACACCGGGGAGCTGTTTTTT. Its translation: CASWDRVKYTGELFF.

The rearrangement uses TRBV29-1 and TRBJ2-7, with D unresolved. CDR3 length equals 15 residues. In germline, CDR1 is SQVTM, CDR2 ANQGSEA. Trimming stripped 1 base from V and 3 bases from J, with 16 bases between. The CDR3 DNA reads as TGCAGCGTTGAAGGTGGTCAGTTGGACCTCTACGAGCAGTACTTC. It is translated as CSVEGGQLDLYEQYF.

As DNA, the CDR3 is TGTGCCACCCAACCCAAGACAGTGGGAGGAAACACCATATATTTT. It yields the protein CATQPKTVGGNTIYF. The gene calls are TRBV19 and TRBJ1-3; TRBD1 is a possible D gene (5 bases). The germline V and J ends were trimmed by 10 bases and 4 bases, with 20 bases remaining between them. The CDR3 totals 15 residues. The germline gives CDR1 LNHDA, CDR2 SQIVND (reference sequence).

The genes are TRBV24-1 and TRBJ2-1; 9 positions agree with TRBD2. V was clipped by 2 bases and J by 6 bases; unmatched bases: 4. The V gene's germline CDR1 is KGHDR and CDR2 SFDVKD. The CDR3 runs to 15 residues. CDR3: CATSDWVAGANEQFF. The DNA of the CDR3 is TGTGCCACCAGTGATTGGGTAGCGGGAGCCAATGAGCAGTTCTTC.

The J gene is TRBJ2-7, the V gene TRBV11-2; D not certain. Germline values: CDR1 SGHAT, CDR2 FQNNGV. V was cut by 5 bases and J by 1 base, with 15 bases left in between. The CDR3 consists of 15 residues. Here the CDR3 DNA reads TGTGCCAGCAGCCCCGACCGCGTAGCTTCCTACGAGCAGTACTTC. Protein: CASSPDRVASYEQYF.

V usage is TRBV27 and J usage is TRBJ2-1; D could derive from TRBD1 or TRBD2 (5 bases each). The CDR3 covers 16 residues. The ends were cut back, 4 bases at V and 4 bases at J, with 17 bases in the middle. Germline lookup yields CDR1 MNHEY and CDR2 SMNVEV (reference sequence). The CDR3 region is CASSSNPLGVYNEQFF. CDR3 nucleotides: TGTGCCAGCAGTTCCAACCCTTTGGGGGTATACAATGAGCAGTTCTTC.

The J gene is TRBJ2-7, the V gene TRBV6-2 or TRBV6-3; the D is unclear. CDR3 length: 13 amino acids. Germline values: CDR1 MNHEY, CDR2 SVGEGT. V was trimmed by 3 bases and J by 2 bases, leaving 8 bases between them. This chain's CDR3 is CASSYLGPYEQYF. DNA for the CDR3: TGTGCCAGCAGTTATTTAGGTCCCTACGAGCAGTACTTC.

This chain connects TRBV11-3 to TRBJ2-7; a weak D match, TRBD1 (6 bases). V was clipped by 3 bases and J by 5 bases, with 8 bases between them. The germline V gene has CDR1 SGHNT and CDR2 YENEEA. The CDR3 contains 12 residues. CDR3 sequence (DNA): TGTGCCAGCAGCTTCGACAGGAACGAGCAGTACTTC. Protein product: CASSFDRNEQYF.

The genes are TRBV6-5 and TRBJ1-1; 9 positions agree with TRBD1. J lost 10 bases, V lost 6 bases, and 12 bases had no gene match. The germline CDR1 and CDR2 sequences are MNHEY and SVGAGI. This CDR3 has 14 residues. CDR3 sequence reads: CASSVDGTGRPAFF. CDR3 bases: TGTGCCAGCAGCGTAGACGGGACAGGGAGGCCAGCTTTCTTT.

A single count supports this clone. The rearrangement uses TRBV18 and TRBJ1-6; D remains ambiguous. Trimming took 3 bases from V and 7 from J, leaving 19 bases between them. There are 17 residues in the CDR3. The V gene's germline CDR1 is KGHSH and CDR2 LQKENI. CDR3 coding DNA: TGTGCCAGCTCACCGGAACGGCTGAACCCTGGGAATTCACCCCTCCACTTT. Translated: CASSPERLNPGNSPLHF.

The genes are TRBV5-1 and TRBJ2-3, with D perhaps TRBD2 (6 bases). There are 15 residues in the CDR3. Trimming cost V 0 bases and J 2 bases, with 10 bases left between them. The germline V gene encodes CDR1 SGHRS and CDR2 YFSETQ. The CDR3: CASSLDGGVTDTQYF. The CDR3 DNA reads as TGCGCCAGCAGCTTGGACGGCGGGGTCACAGATACGCAGTATTTT.

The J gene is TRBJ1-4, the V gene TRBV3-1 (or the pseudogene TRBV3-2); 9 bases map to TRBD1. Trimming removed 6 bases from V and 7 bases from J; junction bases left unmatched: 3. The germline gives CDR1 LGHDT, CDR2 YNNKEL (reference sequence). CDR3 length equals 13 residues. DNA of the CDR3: TGTGCCAGCAGGGACAGGGGAGCTGAAAAACTGTTTTTT. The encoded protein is CASRDRGAEKLFF.

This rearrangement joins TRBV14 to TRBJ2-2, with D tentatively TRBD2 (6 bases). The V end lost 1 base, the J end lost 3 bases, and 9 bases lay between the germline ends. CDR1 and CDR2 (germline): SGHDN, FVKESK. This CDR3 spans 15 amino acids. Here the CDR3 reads CASSQGAGYTGELFF. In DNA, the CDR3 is TGTGCCAGCAGCCAAGGAGCGGGTTACACCGGGGAGCTGTTTTTT.

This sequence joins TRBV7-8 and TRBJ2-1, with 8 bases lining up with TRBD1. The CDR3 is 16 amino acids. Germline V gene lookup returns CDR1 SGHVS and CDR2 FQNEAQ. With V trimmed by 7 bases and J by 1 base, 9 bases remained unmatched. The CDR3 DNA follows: TGTGCCAGCACCCCCAACAGGGGGAGGTCCTACAATGAGCAGTTCTTC. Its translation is CASTPNRGRSYNEQFF.

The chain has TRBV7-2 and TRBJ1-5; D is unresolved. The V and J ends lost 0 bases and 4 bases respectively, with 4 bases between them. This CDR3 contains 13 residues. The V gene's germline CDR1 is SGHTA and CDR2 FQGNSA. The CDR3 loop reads CASSLALNQPQHF. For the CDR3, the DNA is TGTGCCAGCAGCTTAGCGCTTAATCAGCCCCAGCATTTT.

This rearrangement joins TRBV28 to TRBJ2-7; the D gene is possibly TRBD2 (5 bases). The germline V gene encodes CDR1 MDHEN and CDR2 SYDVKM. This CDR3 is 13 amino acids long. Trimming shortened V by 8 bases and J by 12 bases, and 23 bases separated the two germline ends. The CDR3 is CASGSGTDNSGYF. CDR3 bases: TGTGCCAGCGGTTCGGGAACTGACAACAGTGGGTACTTC. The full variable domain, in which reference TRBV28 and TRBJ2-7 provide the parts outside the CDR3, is DVKVTQSSRYLVKRTGEKVFLECVQDMDHENMFWYRQDPGLGLRLIYFSYDVKMKEKGDIPEGYSVSREKKERFSLILESASTNQTSMYLCASGSGTDNSGYFGPGTRLTVT.

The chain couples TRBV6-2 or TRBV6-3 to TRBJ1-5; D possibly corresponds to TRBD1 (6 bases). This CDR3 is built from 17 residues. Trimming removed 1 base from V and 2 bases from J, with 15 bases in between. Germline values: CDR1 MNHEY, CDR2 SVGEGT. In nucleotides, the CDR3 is TGTGCCAGCAGTTACTTTGGGGGCTTAAGGGGCAATCAGCCCCAGCATTTT. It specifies CASSYFGGLRGNQPQHF.

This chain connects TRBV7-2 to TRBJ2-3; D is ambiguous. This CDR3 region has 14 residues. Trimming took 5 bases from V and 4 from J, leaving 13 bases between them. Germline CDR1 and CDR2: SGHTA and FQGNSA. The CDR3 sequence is CASSPEARADTQYF. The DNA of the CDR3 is TGTGCCAGCAGCCCCGAGGCTCGAGCAGATACGCAGTATTTT. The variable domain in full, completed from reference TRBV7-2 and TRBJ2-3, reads GAGVSQSPSNKVTEKGKDVELRCDPISGHTALYWYRQSLGQGLEFLIYFQGNSAPDKSGLPSDRFSAERTGGSVSTLTIQRTQQEDSAVYLCASSPEARADTQYFGPGTRLTVL.